This entry lists 5 T cell receptor beta chains sequenced from one sample in a study of T cells after yellow fever vaccination. TCRdb reanalysed the 5' RACE reads using MiXCR and keeps one entry per CDR3 protein. Of about 400,000 distinct CDR3 sequences listed, 6.2% were seen once; the top ten hold roughly 15%. The sample in question was PBMCs, obtained 5 days after the yellow fever booster vaccination. The source is a man in his thirties or forties who received the YFV17D yellow fever vaccine.

The chain recombines TRBV5-1 with TRBJ2-1; D is possibly TRBD2 (5 bases). The CDR3 covers 18 residues. V lost 4 bases and J 4 bases, leaving 24 bases between the germline ends. Germline V gene lookup returns CDR1 SGHRS and CDR2 YFSETQ. DNA for the CDR3: TGCGCCAGCAGCGGCATGGGCACCGACCTAGCCTCATACAATGAGCAGTTCTTC. Amino acids: CASSGMGTDLASYNEQFF.

This clonotype appeared a few times. The J gene is TRBJ2-3, the V gene TRBV10-3, with TRBD2 as a possible D gene (5 bases). V dropped 0 bases and J dropped 5 bases, with 15 bases sitting between them. The CDR3 spans 16 residues. The germline gives CDR1 ENHRY, CDR2 SYGVKD. DNA of the CDR3: TGTGCCATCAGTGAGTCGGCCAAAGGACGGGGAGATACGCAGTATTTT. It translates to CAISESAKGRGDTQYF.

In this sample, this clonotype turned up a few times. V usage is TRBV5-4 and J usage is TRBJ2-1, with D maybe TRBD1 (5 bases). The CDR3 extends over 14 amino acids. Trimming stripped 4 bases from V and 6 bases from J, with 14 bases between. From germline, CDR1 is SGHNT and CDR2 YYREEE (reference sequence). CDR3 sequence: CASSPNQGVNEQFF. The CDR3 DNA follows: TGTGCCAGCAGCCCAAATCAAGGGGTCAATGAGCAGTTCTTC.

The rearrangement joins TRBV5-4 to TRBJ2-1, with TRBD1 matching over 9 bases. V shed 2 bases, J shed 4 bases, and the junction held 16 bases outside the gene matches. The CDR3 extends over 19 amino acids. Germline lookup yields CDR1 SGHNT and CDR2 YYREEE (reference sequence). The CDR3 loop reads CASSFGAGQGLSVYNEQFF. The CDR3, as DNA: TGTGCCAGCAGCTTTGGGGCGGGACAGGGACTATCCGTTTACAATGAGCAGTTCTTC.

This clonotype appeared a few times. This chain links TRBV6-5 with TRBJ2-1; D unclear. The CDR3 is 17 residues long. Germline CDR1 and CDR2: MNHEY and SVGAGI. With 0 bases removed from V and 0 bases from J, the gap between germline ends came to 12 bases. The CDR3 here is CASSYSDHPSSYNEQFF. CDR3 DNA sequence: TGTGCCAGCAGTTACTCTGACCATCCGAGCTCCTACAATGAGCAGTTCTTC.